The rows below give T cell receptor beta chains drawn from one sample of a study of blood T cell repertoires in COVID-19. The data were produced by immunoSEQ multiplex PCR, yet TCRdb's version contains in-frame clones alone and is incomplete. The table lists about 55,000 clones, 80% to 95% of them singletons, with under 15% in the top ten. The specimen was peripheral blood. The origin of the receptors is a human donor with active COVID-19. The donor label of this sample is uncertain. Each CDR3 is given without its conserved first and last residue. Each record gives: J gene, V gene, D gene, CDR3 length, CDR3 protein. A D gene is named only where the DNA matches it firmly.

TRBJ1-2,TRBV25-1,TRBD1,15,ASSESSQGVINYGYT
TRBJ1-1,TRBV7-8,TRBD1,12,AGAWGQSNTEAF
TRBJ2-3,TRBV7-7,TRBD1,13,ASSPQGFPTDTQY
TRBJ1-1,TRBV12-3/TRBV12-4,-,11,ASRGTPSFEAF
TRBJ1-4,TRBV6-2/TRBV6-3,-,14,ASSYSGNRVNEKLF
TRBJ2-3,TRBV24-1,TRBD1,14,ATSGDRDRDIDTQY
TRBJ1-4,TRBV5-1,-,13,ASSLRGGSNEKLF
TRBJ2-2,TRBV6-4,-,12,ASSRTANTGELF
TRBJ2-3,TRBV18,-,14,ASSPPSRSRTDTQY
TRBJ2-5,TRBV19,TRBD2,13,ASSIGGGTRETQY
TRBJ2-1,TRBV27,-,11,ATYDTSYNEQF
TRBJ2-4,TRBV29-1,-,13,SAAGGILAKNIQY
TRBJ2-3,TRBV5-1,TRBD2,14,ASSLGTSVRLDTQY
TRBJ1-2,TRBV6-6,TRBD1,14,ASSYPGGQKGFGYT
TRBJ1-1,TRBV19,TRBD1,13,ASSFLDRENTEAF
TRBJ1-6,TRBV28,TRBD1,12,ASSRDRGRSPLH
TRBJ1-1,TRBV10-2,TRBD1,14,ASRKDRDWINTEAF
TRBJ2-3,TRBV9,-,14,ASNHWGRSSTDTQY
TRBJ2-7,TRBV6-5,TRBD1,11,ASSWDRVYEQY
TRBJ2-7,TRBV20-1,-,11,SASSGGSYEQY
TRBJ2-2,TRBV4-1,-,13,ASSQEVGDTGELF
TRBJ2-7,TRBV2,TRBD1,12,ASSGTGGGYEQY
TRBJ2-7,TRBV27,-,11,ASSLASTYEQY
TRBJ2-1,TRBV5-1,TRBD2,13,ASPGAGGAYNEQF
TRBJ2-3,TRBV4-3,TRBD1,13,ASSRDRDPLDTQY
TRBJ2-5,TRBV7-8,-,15,ASSFFPPNGYQETQY
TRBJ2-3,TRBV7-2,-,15,ASSLGGGAGSTDTQY
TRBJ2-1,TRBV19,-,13,ASSIWLESYNEQF
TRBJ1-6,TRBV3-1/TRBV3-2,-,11,ASSLQVNSPLH
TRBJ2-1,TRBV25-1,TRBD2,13,ASSEAGGFYNEQF
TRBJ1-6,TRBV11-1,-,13,ASSLEQSTYSPLH
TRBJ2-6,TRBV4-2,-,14,ASSQGGWVGANVLT
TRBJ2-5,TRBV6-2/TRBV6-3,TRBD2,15,ASSLSSRAGEKETQY
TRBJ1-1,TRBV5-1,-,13,ASSLASGSFTEAF
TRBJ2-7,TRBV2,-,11,ATLTGSSYEQY
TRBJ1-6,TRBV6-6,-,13,ASSVQGKYNSPLH
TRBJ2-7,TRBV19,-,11,ASRDRLTYEQY
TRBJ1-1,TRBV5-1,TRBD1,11,ASSFVTGVEAF
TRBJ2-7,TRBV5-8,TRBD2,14,ASSFQPAGRAGEQY
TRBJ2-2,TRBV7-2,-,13,ASSLRGTGTGELF
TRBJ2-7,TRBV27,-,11,ASSRGLTYEQY
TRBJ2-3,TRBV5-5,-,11,ASSDPGQDTQY
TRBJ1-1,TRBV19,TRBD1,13,ASSTQGAGNTEAF
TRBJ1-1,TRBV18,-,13,ASSLGGGKVTEAF
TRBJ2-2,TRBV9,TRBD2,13,ASCRGGVFTGELF
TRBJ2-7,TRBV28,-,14,ASCSPSGDLTYEQY
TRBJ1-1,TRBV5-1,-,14,ASSLSPRGFGTEAF
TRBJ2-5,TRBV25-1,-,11,ASSEPRLETQY
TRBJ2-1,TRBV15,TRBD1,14,ATSRGRQGFYNEQF
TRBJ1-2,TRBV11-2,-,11,ASSLGTANGYT
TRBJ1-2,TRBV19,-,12,ASSIRPGLLGYT
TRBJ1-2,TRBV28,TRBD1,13,ASSQQGAGYPGYT
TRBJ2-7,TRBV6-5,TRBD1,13,ASRPDRRATYEQY
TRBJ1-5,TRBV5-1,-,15,ASSLVPRGVSNQPQH
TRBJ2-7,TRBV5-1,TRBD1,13,ASSPTTGGQYEQY